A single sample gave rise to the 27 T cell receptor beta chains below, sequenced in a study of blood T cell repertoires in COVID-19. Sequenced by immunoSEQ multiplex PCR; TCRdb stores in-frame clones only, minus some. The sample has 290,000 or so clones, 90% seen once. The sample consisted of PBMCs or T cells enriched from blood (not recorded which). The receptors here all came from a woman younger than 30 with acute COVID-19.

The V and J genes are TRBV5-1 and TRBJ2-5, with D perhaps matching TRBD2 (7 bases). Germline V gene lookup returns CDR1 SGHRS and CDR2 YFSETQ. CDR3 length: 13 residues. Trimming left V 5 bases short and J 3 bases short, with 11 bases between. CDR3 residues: CASSGGAEETQYF. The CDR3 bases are TGCGCCAGCAGTGGGGGGGCTGAAGAGACCCAGTACTTC.

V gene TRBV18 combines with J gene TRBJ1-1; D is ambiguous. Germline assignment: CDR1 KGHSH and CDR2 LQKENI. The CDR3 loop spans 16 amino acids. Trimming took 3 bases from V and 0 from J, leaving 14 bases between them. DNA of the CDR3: TGTGCCAGCTCACCTATGAAATCCCCTATGAACACTGAAGCTTTCTTT. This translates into CASSPMKSPMNTEAFF.

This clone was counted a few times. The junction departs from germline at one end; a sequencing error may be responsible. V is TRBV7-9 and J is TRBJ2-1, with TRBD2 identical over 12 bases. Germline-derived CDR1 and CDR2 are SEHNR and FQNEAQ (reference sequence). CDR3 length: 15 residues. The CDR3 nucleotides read TGTGCCAGCAGCCTAGCGGGAGGGCCGGGTAATGAGCAGTTCTTC. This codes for CASSLAGGPGNEQFF. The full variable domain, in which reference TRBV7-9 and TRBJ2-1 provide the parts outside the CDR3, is DTGVSQNPRHKITKRGQNVTFRCDPISEHNRLYWYRQTLGQGPEFLTYFQNEAQLEKSRLLSDRFSAERPKGSFSTLEIQRTEQGDSAMYLCASSLAGGPGNEQFFGPGTRLTVL.

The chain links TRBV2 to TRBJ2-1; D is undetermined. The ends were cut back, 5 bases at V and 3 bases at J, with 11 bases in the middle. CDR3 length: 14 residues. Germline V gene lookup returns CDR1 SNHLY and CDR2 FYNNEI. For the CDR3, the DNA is TGTGCCAGCAGTCCGAGTCTGTTCTACAATGAGCAGTTCTTC. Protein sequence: CASSPSLFYNEQFF.

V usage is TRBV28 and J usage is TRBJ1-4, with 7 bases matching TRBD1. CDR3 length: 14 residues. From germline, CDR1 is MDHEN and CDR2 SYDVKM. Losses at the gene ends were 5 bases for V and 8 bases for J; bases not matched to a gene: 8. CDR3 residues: CASSLDRVQEKLFF. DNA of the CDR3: TGTGCCAGCAGTCTCGACAGGGTGCAGGAAAAACTGTTTTTT.

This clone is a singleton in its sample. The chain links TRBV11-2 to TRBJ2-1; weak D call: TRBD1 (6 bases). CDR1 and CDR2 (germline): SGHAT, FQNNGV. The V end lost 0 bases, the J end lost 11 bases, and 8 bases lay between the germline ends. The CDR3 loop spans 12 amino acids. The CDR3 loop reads CASSLDQGKQFF. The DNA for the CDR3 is TGTGCCAGCAGCTTAGATCAGGGGAAGCAGTTCTTC. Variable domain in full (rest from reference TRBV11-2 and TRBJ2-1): EAGVAQSPRYKIIEKRQSVAFWCNPISGHATLYWYQQILGQGPKLLIQFQNNGVVDDSQLPKDRFSAERLKGVDSTLKIQPAKLEDSAVYLCASSLDQGKQFFGPGTRLTVL.

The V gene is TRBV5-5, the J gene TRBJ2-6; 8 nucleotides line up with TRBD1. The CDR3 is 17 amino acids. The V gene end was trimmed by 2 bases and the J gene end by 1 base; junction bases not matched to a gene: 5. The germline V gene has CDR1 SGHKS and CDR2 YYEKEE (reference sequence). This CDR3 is CASSFLRQGSGANVLTF. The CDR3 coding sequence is TGTGCCAGCAGCTTTCTTCGACAGGGGTCTGGGGCCAACGTCCTGACTTTC.

The CDR3: CASSLGGAGNQPQHF. The CDR3 nucleotides are TGTGCCAGCAGTTTGGGGGGGGCAGGGAATCAGCCCCAGCATTTT. This chain joins TRBV28 and TRBJ1-5, with D possibly being TRBD1 (6 bases). Germline V lookup: CDR1 MDHEN, CDR2 SYDVKM. Deletions cut 3 bases from V and 4 bases from J, with 13 bases between. The CDR3 loop spans 15 amino acids.

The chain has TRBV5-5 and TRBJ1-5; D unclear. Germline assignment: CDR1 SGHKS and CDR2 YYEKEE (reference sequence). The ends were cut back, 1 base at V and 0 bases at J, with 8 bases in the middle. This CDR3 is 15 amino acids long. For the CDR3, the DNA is TGTGCCAGCAGCTTGAATTTATTTAGCAATCAGCCCCAGCATTTT. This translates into CASSLNLFSNQPQHF.

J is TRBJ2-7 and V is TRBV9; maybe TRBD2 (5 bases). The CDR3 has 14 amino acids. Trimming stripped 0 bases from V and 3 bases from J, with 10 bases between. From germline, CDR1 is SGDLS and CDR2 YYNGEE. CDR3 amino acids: CASSVDSAGYEQYF. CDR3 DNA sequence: TGTGCCAGCAGCGTAGATAGCGCTGGCTACGAGCAGTACTTC. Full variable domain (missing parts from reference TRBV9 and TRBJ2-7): DSGVTQTPKHLITATGQRVTLRCSPRSGDLSVYWYQQSLDQGLQFLIQYYNGEERAKGNILERFSAQQFPDLHSELNLSSLELGDSALYFCASSVDSAGYEQYFGPGTRLTVT.

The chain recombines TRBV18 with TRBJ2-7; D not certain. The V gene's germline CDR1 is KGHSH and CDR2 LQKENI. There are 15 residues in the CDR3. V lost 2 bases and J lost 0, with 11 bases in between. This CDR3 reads CASSPTQALSYEQYF. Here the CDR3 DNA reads TGTGCCAGCTCACCAACGCAGGCGCTCTCCTACGAGCAGTACTTC.

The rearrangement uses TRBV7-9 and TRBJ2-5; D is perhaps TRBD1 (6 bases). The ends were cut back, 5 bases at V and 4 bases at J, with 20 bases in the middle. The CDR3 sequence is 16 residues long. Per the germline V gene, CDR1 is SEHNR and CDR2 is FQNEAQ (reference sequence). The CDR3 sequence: CASSGHRDLQGETQYF. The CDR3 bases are TGTGCCAGCAGCGGCCACAGGGATTTACAGGGAGAGACCCAGTACTTC.

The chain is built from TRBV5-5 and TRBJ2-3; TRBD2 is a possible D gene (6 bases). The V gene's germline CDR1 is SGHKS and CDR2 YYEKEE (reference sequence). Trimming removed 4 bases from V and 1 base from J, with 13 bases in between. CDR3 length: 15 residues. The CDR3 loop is CASSRDGSGTDTQYF. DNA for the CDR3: TGTGCCAGCAGCCGGGACGGGAGCGGCACAGATACGCAGTATTTT.

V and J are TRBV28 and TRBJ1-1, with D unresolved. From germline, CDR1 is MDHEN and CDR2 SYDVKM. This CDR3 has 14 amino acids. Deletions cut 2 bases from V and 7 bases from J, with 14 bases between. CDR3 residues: CASSLVQERSEAFF. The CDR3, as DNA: TGTGCCAGCAGTTTAGTCCAGGAAAGAAGTGAAGCTTTCTTT. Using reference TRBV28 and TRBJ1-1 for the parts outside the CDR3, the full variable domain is DVKVTQSSRYLVKRTGEKVFLECVQDMDHENMFWYRQDPGLGLRLIYFSYDVKMKEKGDIPEGYSVSREKKERFSLILESASTNQTSMYLCASSLVQERSEAFFGQGTRLTVV.

CDR3 nucleotide sequence: TGTGCCTGGAGTGTAGGGGTTTCTCAAGGCTACACCTTC. Translation: CAWSVGVSQGYTF. V and J are TRBV30 and TRBJ1-2; weak D call: TRBD1 (5 bases). Germline V lookup: CDR1 GTSNPN, CDR2 SVGIG (reference sequence). The V gene lost 0 bases and the J gene lost 8 bases, with 13 bases spanning the gap. The CDR3 spans 13 residues.

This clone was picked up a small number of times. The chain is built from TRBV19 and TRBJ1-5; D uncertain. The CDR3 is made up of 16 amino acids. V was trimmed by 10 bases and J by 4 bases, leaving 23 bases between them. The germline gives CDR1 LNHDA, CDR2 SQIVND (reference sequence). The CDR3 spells CATNVLGLTGNQPQHF. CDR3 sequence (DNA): TGTGCCACGAATGTTCTGGGCCTAACCGGTAATCAGCCCCAGCATTTT. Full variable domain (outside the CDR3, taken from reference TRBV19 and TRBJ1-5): DGGITQSPKYLFRKEGQNVTLSCEQNLNHDAMYWYRQDPGQGLRLIYYSQIVNDFQKGDIAEGYSVSREKKESFPLTVTSAQKNPTAFYLCATNVLGLTGNQPQHFGDGTRLSIL.

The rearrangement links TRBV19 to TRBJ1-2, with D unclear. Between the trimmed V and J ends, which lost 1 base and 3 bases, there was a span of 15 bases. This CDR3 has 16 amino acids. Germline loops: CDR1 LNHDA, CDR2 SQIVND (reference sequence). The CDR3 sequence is CASSIVRASVHYGYTF. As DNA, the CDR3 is TGTGCCAGTAGTATAGTGAGGGCATCAGTTCACTATGGCTACACCTTC.

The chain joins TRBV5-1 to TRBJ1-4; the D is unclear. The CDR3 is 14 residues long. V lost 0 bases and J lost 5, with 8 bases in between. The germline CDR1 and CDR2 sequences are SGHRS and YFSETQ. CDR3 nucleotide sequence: TGCGCCAGCAGCTTGGGTCTAGAGAATGAAAAACTGTTTTTT. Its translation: CASSLGLENEKLFF.

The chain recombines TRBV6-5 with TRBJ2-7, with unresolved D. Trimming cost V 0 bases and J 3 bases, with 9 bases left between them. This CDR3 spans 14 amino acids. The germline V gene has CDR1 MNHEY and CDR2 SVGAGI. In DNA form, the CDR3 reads TGTGCCAGCAGTTACTCGAGGTGGAACTACGAGCAGTACTTC. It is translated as CASSYSRWNYEQYF.

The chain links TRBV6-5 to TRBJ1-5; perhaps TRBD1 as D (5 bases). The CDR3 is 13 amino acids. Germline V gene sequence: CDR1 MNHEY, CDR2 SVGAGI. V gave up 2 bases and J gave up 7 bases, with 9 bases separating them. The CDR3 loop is CASSYRAGQPQHF. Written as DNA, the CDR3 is TGTGCCAGCAGTTACAGGGCAGGGCAGCCCCAGCATTTT.

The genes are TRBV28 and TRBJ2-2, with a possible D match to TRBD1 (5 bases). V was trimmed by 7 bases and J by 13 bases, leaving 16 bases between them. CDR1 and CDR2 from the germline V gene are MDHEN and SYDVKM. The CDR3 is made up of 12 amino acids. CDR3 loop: CASTLGPGGLFF. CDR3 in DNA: TGTGCCAGCACCTTGGGGCCCGGTGGGCTGTTTTTT.

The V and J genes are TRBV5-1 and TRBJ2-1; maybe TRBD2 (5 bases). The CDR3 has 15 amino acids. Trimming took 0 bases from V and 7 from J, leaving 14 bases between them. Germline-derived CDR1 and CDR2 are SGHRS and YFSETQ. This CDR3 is CASSLGGLTSNEQFF. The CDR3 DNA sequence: TGCGCCAGCAGCTTGGGCGGACTTACATCAAATGAGCAGTTCTTC. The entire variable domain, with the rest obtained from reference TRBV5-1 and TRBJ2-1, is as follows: KAGVTQTPRYLIKTRGQQVTLSCSPISGHRSVSWYQQTPGQGLQFLFEYFSETQRNKGNFPGRFSGRQFSNSRSEMNVSTLELGDSALYLCASSLGGLTSNEQFFGPGTRLTVL.

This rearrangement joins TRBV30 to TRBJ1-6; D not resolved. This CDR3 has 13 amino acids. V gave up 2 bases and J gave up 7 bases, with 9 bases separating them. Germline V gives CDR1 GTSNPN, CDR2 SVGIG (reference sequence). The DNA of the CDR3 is TGTGCCTGGAGTTCTTCCCCGAATTCACCCCTCCACTTT. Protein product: CAWSSSPNSPLHF.

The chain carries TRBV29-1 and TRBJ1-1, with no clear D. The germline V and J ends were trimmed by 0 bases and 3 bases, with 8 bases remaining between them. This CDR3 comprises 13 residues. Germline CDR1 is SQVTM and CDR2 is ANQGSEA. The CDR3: CSVEDLLDTEAFF. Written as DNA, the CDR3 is TGCAGCGTTGAAGATCTATTGGACACTGAAGCTTTCTTT.

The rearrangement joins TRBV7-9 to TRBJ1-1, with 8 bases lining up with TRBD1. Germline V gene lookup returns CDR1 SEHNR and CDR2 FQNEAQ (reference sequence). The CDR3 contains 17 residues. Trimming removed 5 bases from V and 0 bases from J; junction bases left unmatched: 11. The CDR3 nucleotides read TGTGCCAGCAGCCAACCCCCCGGACAGGGCCTGAACACTGAAGCTTTCTTT. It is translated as CASSQPPGQGLNTEAFF. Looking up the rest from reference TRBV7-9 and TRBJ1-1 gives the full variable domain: DTGVSQNPRHKITKRGQNVTFRCDPISEHNRLYWYRQTLGQGPEFLTYFQNEAQLEKSRLLSDRFSAERPKGSFSTLEIQRTEQGDSAMYLCASSQPPGQGLNTEAFFGQGTRLTVV.

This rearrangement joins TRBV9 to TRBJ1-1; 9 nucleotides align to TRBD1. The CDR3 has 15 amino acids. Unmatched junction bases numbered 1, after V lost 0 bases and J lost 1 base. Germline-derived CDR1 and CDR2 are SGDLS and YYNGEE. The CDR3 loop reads CASSVEDRGNTEAFF. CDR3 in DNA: TGTGCCAGCAGCGTAGAGGACAGGGGGAACACTGAAGCTTTCTTT.

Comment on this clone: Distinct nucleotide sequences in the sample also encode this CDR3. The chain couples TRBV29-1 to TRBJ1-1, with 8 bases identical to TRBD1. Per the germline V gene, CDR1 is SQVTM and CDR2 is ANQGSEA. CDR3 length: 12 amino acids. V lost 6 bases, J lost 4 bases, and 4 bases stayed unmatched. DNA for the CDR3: TGCAGCGTCAGGGGGCAGGGCACTGAAGCTTTCTTT. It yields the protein CSVRGQGTEAFF.